A single sample gave rise to the 27 T cell receptor beta chains below, sequenced in a study of Graves' ophthalmopathy and Graves' hyperthyroidism (dated 2018 in TCRdb). Sequencing used an Illumina HiSeq 2000. For repertoire sequencing, TCR beta CDR3 regions were amplified from RNA transcripts. The first round of RT-PCR was done with HTBI primers and the Qiagen OneStep RT-PCR kit, and was followed by a second round of multiplex PCR, then size selection and purification. TCRdb ran its own pipeline on the public reads, namely fastp trimming at Q25 and MiXCR clone calling, and kept in-frame beta chains. Each entry is one CDR3 protein sequence, shown with its most common DNA and genes. The sample table shows 350,000 or so distinct CDR3 sequences, and roughly 15% are seen once. The ten top clones hold 10% to 15% of the sample. The sequencing input was peripheral blood. The receptors derive from an adult man with Graves' ophthalmopathy.

This clonotype was observed at least ten times. V gene TRBV28 combines with J gene TRBJ2-5; D perhaps matches TRBD2 (6 bases). The germline V gene encodes CDR1 MDHEN and CDR2 SYDVKM. Trimming took 2 bases from V and 2 from J, leaving 12 bases between them. The CDR3 spans 15 residues. CDR3 nucleotides: TGTGCCAGCAGTTTAGCCGGAGGAGGGCAAGAGACCCAGTACTTC. Its translation is CASSLAGGGQETQYF.

This clonotype was seen repeatedly, ten times or more. This chain uses TRBV6-2 or TRBV6-3 with TRBJ1-5, with no clear D. The germline V and J ends were trimmed by 6 bases and 0 bases, with 12 bases remaining between them. The germline gives CDR1 MNHEY, CDR2 SVGEGT. The CDR3 spans 15 residues. CDR3 sequence (DNA): TGTGCCAGCAGCCGAGACGGGGATAGCAATCAGCCCCAGCATTTT. Translated, it gives CASSRDGDSNQPQHF.

As regards this clonotype: Germline and junction disagree at one end, which may indicate a read error. J is TRBJ1-1 and V is TRBV2, with TRBD1 matching 7 bases. The CDR3 has 14 amino acids. Germline V gene sequence: CDR1 SNHLY, CDR2 FYNNEI. DNA of the CDR3: TGTGCCAGCAGTGAAATGACAGGGAGGACTGAAGCTTACTTT. Protein: CASSEMTGRTEAYF.

Points on this clonotype: A clone one base away is much larger, so this may be a read error. The CDR3 sequence: CVSSPGDPRVTEAFF. CDR3 nucleotide sequence: TGTGTCAGCAGCCCAGGTGACCCAAGAGTGACTGAAGCTTTCTTT. The chain recombines TRBV11-2 with TRBJ1-1, with unresolved D. Germline lookup yields CDR1 SGHAT and CDR2 FQNNGV. This CDR3 comprises 15 residues.

This clonotype was observed many times. This rearrangement joins TRBV20-1 to TRBJ2-7; 8 nucleotides match TRBD2. Trimming took 5 bases from V and 3 from J; bases not matched to a gene: 6. Germline CDR1 is DFQATT and CDR2 is SNEGSKA (reference sequence). This CDR3 comprises 13 residues. The DNA of the CDR3 is TGCAGTGCTCACACCGGGACTAGCTACGAGCAGTACTTC. Protein product: CSAHTGTSYEQYF.

This clonotype was detected ten times or more. The rearrangement uses TRBV7-3 and TRBJ2-5, with no clear D. Trimming cost V 4 bases and J 1 base, with 13 bases left between them. The CDR3 is 15 amino acids. Germline V CDR1 and CDR2: SGHTA, FQGTGA. CDR3 DNA sequence: TGTGCCAGCAGCTCGATGGGAACCCTCCAAGAGACCCAGTACTTC. It translates to CASSSMGTLQETQYF. Full variable domain (rest looked up from reference TRBV7-3 and TRBJ2-5): GAGVSQTPSNKVTEKGKYVELRCDPISGHTALYWYRQSLGQGPEFLIYFQGTGAADDSGLPNDRFFAVRPEGSVSTLKIQRTERGDSAVYLCASSSMGTLQETQYFGPGTRLLVL.

For this clonotype: One base away lies a much larger clone, so this may be a sequencing read error. The chain recombines TRBV6-5 with TRBJ1-1, with 10 bases fitting TRBD1. J lost 6 bases, V lost 4 bases, and 5 bases had no gene match. The CDR3 is 14 residues long. Germline-derived CDR1 and CDR2 are MNHEY and SVGAGI. The DNA of the CDR3 is TGTGCCAGCAGTTTCGGACAGGGGGGCCCTGAAGCTTTCTTT. Translated: CASSFGQGGPEAFF.

This clonotype was seen repeatedly, ten times or more. The J gene is TRBJ2-7, the V gene TRBV27, with D possibly TRBD2 on 7 matching bases. This CDR3 has 17 amino acids. The germline V and J ends were trimmed by 6 bases and 0 bases, with 21 bases remaining between them. Germline CDR1 is MNHEY and CDR2 is SMNVEV (reference sequence). CDR3 residues: CASSPRGAGPVSYEQYF. CDR3 DNA: TGTGCCAGCAGCCCTCGGGGGGCAGGGCCGGTCTCCTACGAGCAGTACTTC.

In its sample, this clonotype was seen a few times. The chain recombines TRBV18 with TRBJ1-1; no clear D. V was trimmed by 2 bases and J by 1 base, leaving 8 bases between them. This CDR3 comprises 14 residues. CDR1 is KGHSH and CDR2 is LQKENI in the germline V gene. CDR3 sequence: CASSPIGGNTEAFF. CDR3 sequence (DNA): TGTGCCAGCTCACCAATTGGCGGGAACACTGAAGCTTTCTTT.

This clonotype was recorded at least ten times. This sequence joins TRBV6-1 and TRBJ2-7; D gene ambiguous. V shed 3 bases and J shed 7 bases, with 10 bases lying between them. CDR1 is MNHNS and CDR2 is SASEGT in the germline V gene. The CDR3 sequence is 12 residues long. CDR3: CASSDLPREQYF. Here the CDR3 DNA reads TGTGCCAGCAGTGATTTACCCAGAGAGCAGTACTTC.

This clonotype was found many times. This rearrangement joins TRBV2 to TRBJ1-2; D might be TRBD1 (5 bases). Deletions cut 0 bases from V and 4 bases from J, with 15 bases between. Germline V gives CDR1 SNHLY, CDR2 FYNNEI. This CDR3 contains 16 residues. CDR3 in DNA: TGTGCCAGCAGTGAAGCGCGTAGTGGGGCCATCTATGGCTACACCTTC. Translating gives CASSEARSGAIYGYTF.

This clonotype was found many times. The rearrangement links TRBV4-1 to TRBJ2-5, with D tentatively TRBD2 (6 bases). Germline V lookup: CDR1 MGHRA, CDR2 YSYEKL. CDR3 size: 17 residues. With 4 bases removed from V and 1 base from J, the gap between germline ends came to 19 bases. Here the CDR3 reads CASSLQLDGAGQETQYF. CDR3 DNA sequence: TGCGCCAGCAGCCTCCAACTCGATGGAGCGGGCCAAGAGACCCAGTACTTC.

This clonotype was counted ten times or more. The CDR3 DNA is TGCGCCAGCAGCTTGGTTGGGGGACTCACCTACGAGCAGTACTTC. Translated: CASSLVGGLTYEQYF. The V gene is TRBV5-1, the J gene TRBJ2-7, with D possibly matching TRBD2 (6 bases). Between the trimmed V and J ends, which lost 0 bases and 2 bases, there was a span of 12 bases. The CDR3 length is 15 residues. CDR1 and CDR2 (germline): SGHRS, YFSETQ.

The sample holds many counts of this clonotype. This chain links TRBV4-1 with TRBJ1-5, with D perhaps TRBD1 (5 bases). The length of the CDR3 is 15 residues. The ends were cut back, 1 base at V and 5 bases at J, with 12 bases in the middle. In germline, CDR1 is MGHRA, CDR2 YSYEKL. The CDR3 bases are TGCGCCAGCAGCCAAGGGTTACAGGCCCATCAGCCCCAGCATTTT. Amino acids: CASSQGLQAHQPQHF.

This clonotype was seen many times. The chain combines TRBV28 with TRBJ1-1; the D gene is possibly TRBD1 (5 bases). Germline CDR1 is MDHEN and CDR2 is SYDVKM. Trimming removed 7 bases at V and 0 bases at J, with 18 bases between. The CDR3 consists of 16 residues. Written as DNA, the CDR3 is TGTGCCAGCACCGGAATGGGAGGGACGGTGAACACTGAAGCTTTCTTT. Translating it yields CASTGMGGTVNTEAFF.

Ten or more counts support this clonotype. The CDR3 region has the DNA TGTGCCAGCAGCCAAGTTTTGAGTCTCCAAGAGACCCAGTACTTC. Amino acids: CASSQVLSLQETQYF. This chain links TRBV3-1 with TRBJ2-5; D remains ambiguous. Germline CDR1 reads LGHDT; CDR2 reads YNNKEL (reference sequence). There are 15 residues in the CDR3. Trimming took off 1 base at V and 1 base at J, with 10 bases between the two ends.

Many counts were recorded for this clonotype. V gene TRBV25-1 combines with J gene TRBJ2-7; D is uncertain. V dropped 4 bases and J dropped 5 bases, with 9 bases sitting between them. CDR3 length: 12 amino acids. Per the germline V gene, CDR1 is MGHDK and CDR2 is SYGVNS. The CDR3 loop is CASSVSVDEQYF. The CDR3 bases are TGTGCCAGCAGTGTAAGCGTAGACGAGCAGTACTTC.

The rearrangement uses TRBV20-1 and TRBJ1-6; 7 bases agree with TRBD1. The CDR3 consists of 17 residues. Germline CDR1 DFQATT, CDR2 SNEGSKA (reference sequence). Trimming cost V 2 bases and J 0 bases; bases outside gene matches: 7. DNA of the CDR3: TGCAGTGCTAGATGGGACAGCGAGAGCTCCTATAATTCACCCCTCCACTTT. Its translation is CSARWDSESSYNSPLHF.

This clonotype was counted many times. The rearrangement links TRBV13 to TRBJ2-7; 14 bases agree with TRBD2. With 5 bases clipped from V and 4 bases from J, the junction kept 13 bases outside the gene matches. CDR3 length equals 18 residues. Germline-derived CDR1 and CDR2 are PRHDT and FYEKMQ (reference sequence). Here the CDR3 DNA reads TGTGCCAGCAGCCCCACCGGGACTAGCGGGAGTTATTCATACGAGCAGTACTTC. Translating gives CASSPTGTSGSYSYEQYF.

This clonotype was detected many times. CDR3 nucleotide sequence: TGTGCCAGCAGCTTAGAACAGGGATTTTACCAGCCCCAGCATTTT. It translates to CASSLEQGFYQPQHF. The J gene is TRBJ1-5, the V gene TRBV7-8; a weak D match, TRBD1 (6 bases). The CDR3 covers 15 residues. V was cut by 1 base and J by 7 bases, with 14 bases left in between. Per the germline V gene, CDR1 is SGHVS and CDR2 is FQNEAQ.

V and J are TRBV19 and TRBJ1-1; a possible D gene is TRBD1 (5 bases). CDR1 LNHDA and CDR2 SQIVND come from the germline V gene (reference sequence). The CDR3 totals 13 residues. V was trimmed by 7 bases and J by 4 bases, leaving 13 bases between them. The CDR3 DNA reads TGTGCCAGTACCCAGGGATTATTCACTGAAGCTTTCTTT. This sequence encodes CASTQGLFTEAFF.

This clonotype was counted ten times or more. The chain carries TRBV6-5 and TRBJ1-5, with 10 nucleotides matching TRBD1. CDR1 and CDR2 (germline): MNHEY, SVGAGI. The CDR3 totals 15 residues. V was pared by 5 bases and J by 6 bases, with 7 bases of the junction left unmatched. CDR3 amino acids: CASSTAGTGAQPQHF. In DNA form, the CDR3 reads TGTGCCAGCAGTACGGCCGGGACAGGGGCTCAGCCCCAGCATTTT.

This clonotype was observed at least ten times. The chain combines TRBV14 with TRBJ2-2; the D gene is possibly TRBD1 (6 bases). CDR3 length: 16 residues. Trimming took off 0 bases at V and 5 bases at J, with 13 bases between the two ends. From germline, CDR1 is SGHDN and CDR2 FVKESK. For the CDR3, the DNA is TGTGCCAGCAGCCAAGAGACAGGATATCTGACCGGGGAGCTGTTTTTT. This encodes CASSQETGYLTGELFF.

This clonotype was counted many times. This rearrangement joins TRBV5-6 to TRBJ2-4, with D possibly matching TRBD1 (5 bases). CDR1 is SGHDT, CDR2 YYEEEE, per germline. The germline V and J ends were trimmed by 4 bases and 1 base, with 9 bases remaining between them. CDR3 length equals 14 residues. CDR3 region: CASSVDTAKNIQYF. In DNA form, the CDR3 reads TGTGCCAGCAGCGTGGACACCGCCAAAAACATTCAGTACTTC.

The chain joins TRBV28 to TRBJ2-5, with TRBD2 as a possible D gene (5 bases). CDR1 MDHEN and CDR2 SYDVKM come from the germline V gene. The CDR3 is 14 residues long. V lost 1 base, J lost 2 bases, and 8 bases lay in between. The CDR3 spells CASSLSRRQETQYF. CDR3 DNA: TGTGCCAGCAGTTTATCGCGGAGGCAAGAGACCCAGTACTTC.

This clonotype was picked up many times. The V and J genes are TRBV19 and TRBJ2-7, with D perhaps matching TRBD1 (6 bases). Trimming removed 3 bases at V and 2 bases at J, with 11 bases between. Germline values: CDR1 LNHDA, CDR2 SQIVND (reference sequence). This CDR3 is 14 amino acids long. The CDR3: CASSIRDTAYEQYF. CDR3 nucleotide sequence: TGTGCCAGTAGTATCCGGGACACCGCCTACGAGCAGTACTTC.

This clonotype was recorded many times. This chain links TRBV11-2 with TRBJ2-2; D is perhaps TRBD2 (6 bases). Germline values: CDR1 SGHAT, CDR2 FQNNGV. This CDR3 is built from 17 residues. Trimming stripped 8 bases from V and 4 bases from J, with 23 bases between. The CDR3 spells CASYPGLGLAPTGELFF. The CDR3 nucleotides are TGTGCCAGCTATCCAGGACTCGGGCTAGCGCCCACCGGGGAGCTGTTTTTT.